The source of this TCR beta chain is a study of blood T cell repertoires in COVID-19. Across the whole study: Italy, Spain and the United States were the sources of the convalescent and acute COVID-19 samples. From T cells, B-cell-depleted T cells, or PBMCs came the material, which was cDNA or gDNA.

In the original processing: Nucleated cell number was recorded as an estimate derived from reference gene primer amplification. Using immunoSEQ multiplex PCR, the repertoire was profiled, and TCRdb retains in-frame clones only, with some absent. V and J calls and clone size are copied from that table; D and trimming were computed from the DNA. The sample has roughly 150,000 clones; more than 60% are singletons. V lost 0 bases, J lost 5 bases, and 10 bases lay in between. There are 14 residues in the CDR3. Looked up from germline, CDR1 is PRHDT and CDR2 is FYEKMQ (reference sequence). The sequence came from a man in his sixties or seventies with acute or convalescent COVID-19. The sequenced sample consisted of peripheral blood. The rearrangement joins TRBV13 to TRBJ2-5; D remains ambiguous. The chain's CDR3 is CASSLGSRVETQYF. The DNA for the CDR3 is TGTGCCAGCAGCTTAGGGTCCCGAGTGGAGACCCAGTACTTC.